This entry lists 19 T cell receptor beta chains sequenced from one sample in a study of CD8+ T cells in alopecia areata. This sample's treatment: oral pan-JAK inhibitor, 5-10 mg twice daily. cDNA serving as the sequencing template came from extracted, reverse transcribed RNA. Produced via immunoSEQ multiplex PCR; TCRdb's table is partial and in-frame only. Here the sample spans around 180,000 clones, less than 65% being singletons. Sample: CD4+ T cells sorted from blood, taken at week 24, from a patient treated with tofacitinib. The source of these receptors is a human donor with alopecia areata.

The V call is TRBV4-1, the J call TRBJ1-5, with D perhaps matching TRBD1 (5 bases). Trimming left V 0 bases short and J 3 bases short, with 9 bases between. CDR3 length equals 15 residues. CDR1 and CDR2 from the germline V gene are MGHRA and YSYEKL. The CDR3 DNA reads as TGCGCCAGCAGCCAAGATGACAGCTACAATCAGCCCCAGCATTTT. Protein sequence: CASSQDDSYNQPQHF.

The chain's CDR3 is CASSAEGTSRQFF. The CDR3 DNA reads as TGTGCCAGCAGTGCCGAGGGAACCAGTCGGCAGTTCTTC. J is TRBJ2-1 and V is TRBV6-1; maybe TRBD2 (5 bases). CDR1 is MNHNS, CDR2 SASEGT, per germline. V lost 4 bases to trimming and J lost 12 bases, with 16 bases between them. The CDR3 runs to 13 residues.

This clone was detected only once. The V gene is TRBV4-1, the J gene TRBJ2-7, with 8 bases matching TRBD2. The V segment lost 1 base and the J segment 0 bases; nucleotides outside the gene matches: 2. This CDR3 has 15 amino acids. Germline V lookup: CDR1 MGHRA, CDR2 YSYEKL. The DNA of the CDR3 is TGCGCCAGCAGCCAAGGGACTAGCTACTCCTACGAGCAGTACTTC. Protein: CASSQGTSYSYEQYF.

The chain has TRBV18 and TRBJ1-3, with 7 bases fitting TRBD1. V gave up 1 base and J gave up 0 bases; unmatched junction bases: 6. CDR3 length equals 17 residues. Germline V lookup: CDR1 KGHSH, CDR2 LQKENI. CDR3 coding DNA: TGTGCCAGCTCACCACTGAAGGGACAGTTCTCTGGAAACACCATATATTTT. Translating gives CASSPLKGQFSGNTIYF.

The chain is built from TRBV11-2 and TRBJ1-1; D unclear. V was shortened by 2 bases and J by 1 base, with 8 bases between the two germline ends. The CDR3 consists of 14 residues. The germline gives CDR1 SGHAT, CDR2 FQNNGV. CDR3 region: CASSLSSSNTEAFF. In nucleotides, the CDR3 is TGTGCCAGCAGCTTAAGCAGCTCGAACACTGAAGCTTTCTTT.

In this sample, this clone turned up once. This chain joins TRBV5-6 and TRBJ1-5; unclear D gene. The CDR3 runs 14 residues. Trimming stripped 4 bases from V and 3 bases from J, with 11 bases between. CDR1 is SGHDT, CDR2 YYEEEE, per germline. As DNA, the CDR3 is TGTGCCAGCAGCCCCGGACCGGTCAATCAGCCCCAGCATTTT. It codes for CASSPGPVNQPQHF.

This clone was detected only a few times. The rearrangement joins TRBV2 to TRBJ2-4; D gene uncertain. Trimming took 2 bases from V and 15 from J, leaving 11 bases between them. CDR1 is SNHLY and CDR2 is FYNNEI in the germline V gene. This CDR3 contains 11 residues. This chain's CDR3 is CASSERKQWYF. Written as DNA, the CDR3 is TGTGCCAGCAGTGAAAGGAAACAGTGGTACTTC.

Comment on this clone: An end of the junction does not agree with germline; a read error may underlie this. The genes are TRBV5-1 and TRBJ2-7, with D tentatively TRBD1 or TRBD2 (5 bases each). Germline V gives CDR1 SGHRS, CDR2 YFSETQ. The CDR3 is 12 amino acids. In nucleotides, the CDR3 is TGCGCCAGCAGCGGGACCTCCTCCGAGCAGTACTTC. It translates to CASSGTSSEQYF.

V is TRBV5-4 and J is TRBJ2-3, with TRBD2 matching 16 bases. CDR3 length: 18 amino acids. Looked up from germline, CDR1 is SGHNT and CDR2 is YYREEE (reference sequence). J lost 1 base, V lost 5 bases, and 7 bases had no gene match. The CDR3 is CASREGLAGGRGTDTQYF. DNA of the CDR3: TGTGCCAGCAGGGAGGGACTAGCGGGGGGGAGAGGCACAGATACGCAGTATTTT.

V and J are TRBV7-9 and TRBJ1-5; D unresolved. Germline-derived CDR1 and CDR2 are SEHNR and FQNEAQ (reference sequence). The CDR3 has 17 residues. The V gene lost 1 base and the J gene lost 2 bases, with 15 bases spanning the gap. In nucleotides, the CDR3 is TGTGCCAGCAGCTTAGGAGGCCAGTCTGGGGGCAATCAGCCCCAGCATTTT. This gives the protein CASSLGGQSGGNQPQHF.

This chain joins TRBV30 and TRBJ1-3; no reliable D call. CDR3 length: 13 amino acids. Germline V gene data show CDR1 as GTSNPN and CDR2 as SVGIG (reference sequence). Trimming left V 4 bases short and J 0 bases short, with 7 bases between. As DNA, the CDR3 is TGTGCCTGGAACCCGGTCTCTGGAAACACCATATATTTT. Translating gives CAWNPVSGNTIYF.

The V gene is TRBV19, the J gene TRBJ2-1, with TRBD1 identical over 9 bases. Germline-derived CDR1 and CDR2 are LNHDA and SQIVND (reference sequence). The J segment lost 14 bases and the V segment lost 2 bases, leaving 7 bases of the junction unmatched. CDR3 length: 13 residues. CDR3 nucleotide sequence: TGTGCCAGTAGTATAAGGGAAACAGGGGGCGAGTTCTTC. Protein product: CASSIRETGGEFF.

In its sample, this clone was seen a few times. DNA for the CDR3: TGTGCCAGCAGTTACGGGCAGGGACGGTCCGAGCAGTACTTC. It yields the protein CASSYGQGRSEQYF. The V and J genes are TRBV6-5 and TRBJ2-7, with D perhaps assigned TRBD1 or TRBD2 (5 bases each). Per the germline V gene, CDR1 is MNHEY and CDR2 is SVGAGI. This CDR3 contains 14 residues. V gave up 2 bases and J gave up 6 bases, with 14 bases separating them.

This clone showed up many times. The chain links TRBV7-2 to TRBJ2-3, with 7 bases identical to TRBD2. Trimming at V came to 1 base and at J to 4 bases, leaving 2 bases not matched to a gene. Germline V gives CDR1 SGHTA, CDR2 FQGNSA. This CDR3 spans 14 amino acids. This chain's CDR3 is CASSLGLAADTQYF. The CDR3 bases are TGTGCCAGCAGCTTAGGACTAGCAGCAGATACGCAGTATTTT.

The rearrangement links TRBV5-1 to TRBJ1-1; D is uncertain. Trimming left V 4 bases short and J 0 bases short, with 19 bases between. Germline V CDR1 and CDR2: SGHRS, YFSETQ. This CDR3 is built from 17 residues. The CDR3, as DNA: TGCGCCAGCAGCCCCCTCCCGATGGGTTACTTGAACACTGAAGCTTTCTTT. Amino acid sequence: CASSPLPMGYLNTEAFF.

The rearrangement links TRBV29-1 to TRBJ2-3; D is possibly TRBD1 or TRBD2 (5 bases each). Germline V gives CDR1 SQVTM, CDR2 ANQGSEA. The CDR3 runs 13 residues. V dropped 7 bases and J dropped 5 bases, with 16 bases sitting between them. The CDR3, as DNA: TGCAGCGGGGTGGGGACCCGTGGAGATACGCAGTATTTT. Protein product: CSGVGTRGDTQYF.

This clone has only a few counts. The chain couples TRBV2 to TRBJ1-1; TRBD1 is a possible D gene (5 bases). Germline V lookup: CDR1 SNHLY, CDR2 FYNNEI. CDR3 length: 14 residues. Trimming removed 2 bases at V and 1 base at J, with 8 bases between. Here the CDR3 DNA reads TGTGCCAGCAGTGAACAGGGAACGAACACTGAAGCTTTCTTT. Translated: CASSEQGTNTEAFF.

The rearrangement joins TRBV5-1 to TRBJ1-1, with D unclear. The CDR3 has 12 residues. The V gene lost 1 base and the J gene lost 10 bases, with 11 bases spanning the gap. Germline V gives CDR1 SGHRS, CDR2 YFSETQ. The DNA for the CDR3 is TGCGCCAGCAGCTTGCCCGGACCGAGAGCTTTCTTT. This codes for CASSLPGPRAFF.

The rearrangement joins TRBV7-6 to TRBJ2-1; D not certain. The CDR3 runs 12 residues. CDR1 and CDR2 (germline): SGHVS, FNYEAQ. The V and J ends lost 3 bases and 6 bases respectively, with 6 bases between them. The CDR3 loop is CASSLNSNEQFF. CDR3 DNA sequence: TGTGCCAGCAGCTTGAATAGCAATGAGCAGTTCTTC.